The 12 T cell receptor beta chains in this list originate from one sample, sequenced in a study of control samples from healthy donors and cancer patients (dated by TCRdb to the early 2020s). The library came from the immunoSEQ multiplex PCR assay. The clones in this table, taken by TCRdb from immuneACCESS, are in-frame only. Not every clone is retained; where verified, under half of the shortfall comes from an unresolved V gene, and the cause of the rest is unknown. This sample gives about 100,000 clones in total; 87% of them show up just once. Of the sample, more than 15% falls within the top ten clones. Input material: blood. The receptors stem from a woman aged 45-65 years in good health.

The chain carries TRBV6-2 or TRBV6-3 and TRBJ1-4; possible D gene TRBD1, 6 bases. This CDR3 has 18 residues. Trimming stripped 4 bases from V and 6 bases from J, with 24 bases between. Looked up from germline, CDR1 is MNHEY and CDR2 is SVGEGT. The CDR3 nucleotides are TGTGCCAGCAGTTGGGGGACATATAAGACAAGAAAGGATGAAAAACTGTTTTTT. Amino acid sequence: CASSWGTYKTRKDEKLFF.

J is TRBJ2-1 and V is TRBV6-2 or TRBV6-3; D remains ambiguous. The V and J ends lost 5 bases and 12 bases respectively, with 17 bases between them. CDR3 length equals 13 residues. Germline V gene sequence: CDR1 MNHEY, CDR2 SVGEGT. CDR3 bases: TGTGCCAGCAGTCTCATACGGGCCTCACCGCAGTTCTTC. Amino acid sequence: CASSLIRASPQFF.

CDR3 region: CASSGAATNEKLFF. In nucleotides, the CDR3 is TGTGCCAGCAGTGGGGCTGCAACTAATGAAAAACTGTTTTTT. This chain joins TRBV28 and TRBJ1-4; possibly TRBD1 for D (5 bases). Germline CDR1 is MDHEN and CDR2 is SYDVKM. This CDR3 region has 14 residues. The V and J ends lost 5 bases and 0 bases respectively, with 7 bases between them.

This sequence joins TRBV18 and TRBJ2-5; D not certain. This CDR3 is 12 amino acids long. Germline V lookup: CDR1 KGHSH, CDR2 LQKENI. The V end lost 6 bases, the J end lost 4 bases, and 9 bases lay between the germline ends. The CDR3 nucleotides read TGTGCCAGCTCGACATCTCGAGAGACCCAGTACTTC. Its translation is CASSTSRETQYF.

The chain combines TRBV9 with TRBJ2-3; 9 bases align to TRBD1. The CDR3 totals 16 residues. Germline trimming cut 4 bases from V and 6 bases from J; bases unmatched to any gene: 12. CDR1 is SGDLS and CDR2 is YYNGEE in the germline V gene. DNA of the CDR3: TGTGCCAGCAGCACCGGGACAGGGCTATCCGCGGATACGCAGTATTTT. This encodes CASSTGTGLSADTQYF.

The J gene is TRBJ1-1, the V gene TRBV11-2; D is ambiguous. Germline V gene sequence: CDR1 SGHAT, CDR2 FQNNGV. V was shortened by 2 bases and J by 1 base, with 11 bases between the two germline ends. CDR3 length: 15 residues. As DNA, the CDR3 is TGTGCCAGCAGCTTATTCCCAGTGGGGAACACTGAAGCTTTCTTT. Protein product: CASSLFPVGNTEAFF.

The rearrangement links TRBV24-1 to TRBJ1-2, with D perhaps matching TRBD1 (6 bases). Deletions cut 5 bases from V and 4 bases from J, with 10 bases between. The CDR3 loop spans 13 amino acids. Germline CDR1 is KGHDR and CDR2 is SFDVKD. The DNA of the CDR3 is TGTGCCACCAGTGCCGTGGACAGCTATGGCTACACCTTC. This codes for CATSAVDSYGYTF.

The rearrangement uses TRBV7-2 and TRBJ2-7, with 10 bases identical to TRBD2. CDR3 length: 16 amino acids. J was trimmed by 6 bases and V by 5 bases; bases with no gene match: 13. Per germline, CDR1 SGHTA and CDR2 FQGNSA. CDR3 sequence (DNA): TGTGCCAGCAGCAGATCCGGGCTAGCGGGAGCCGGCGAGCAGTACGTC. Its translation: CASSRSGLAGAGEQYV.

The gene calls are TRBV10-3 and TRBJ1-2; 7 bases align to TRBD1. Per germline, CDR1 ENHRY and CDR2 SYGVKD. The CDR3 loop spans 15 amino acids. After removal of 6 bases from V and 2 bases from J, the junction contained 9 bases not matched to a gene. CDR3 sequence: CAIRTIEGANYGYTF. CDR3 DNA sequence: TGTGCCATCAGGACAATTGAGGGGGCCAACTATGGCTACACCTTC.

The chain links TRBV24-1 to TRBJ2-1, with 9 bases that match TRBD2. The trim removed 8 bases at V and 10 bases at J, leaving 17 bases unmatched. CDR1 is KGHDR and CDR2 is SFDVKD in the germline V gene. The CDR3 extends over 16 amino acids. CDR3 sequence (DNA): TGTGCCACCATCGGAGGCGGAATAGCGGGAGTTCAGGAGCAGTTCTTC. Its translation: CATIGGGIAGVQEQFF.

The chain couples TRBV2 to TRBJ2-3; D call uncertain. The CDR3 is 14 residues long. Germline V CDR1 and CDR2: SNHLY, FYNNEI. V lost 4 bases and J lost 1, with 9 bases in between. The CDR3 sequence is CASSAATGTDTQYF. CDR3 nucleotides: TGTGCCAGCAGTGCCGCGACGGGCACAGATACGCAGTATTTT.

V usage is TRBV7-9 and J usage is TRBJ1-5; 9 bases map to TRBD1. The CDR3 loop spans 17 amino acids. Trimming took 4 bases from V and 1 from J; bases not matched to a gene: 8. Per germline, CDR1 SEHNR and CDR2 FQNEAQ (reference sequence). CDR3 region: CASSSKGGQGSNQPQHF. CDR3 sequence (DNA): TGTGCCAGCAGCTCTAAGGGAGGACAGGGGAGCAATCAGCCCCAGCATTTT.